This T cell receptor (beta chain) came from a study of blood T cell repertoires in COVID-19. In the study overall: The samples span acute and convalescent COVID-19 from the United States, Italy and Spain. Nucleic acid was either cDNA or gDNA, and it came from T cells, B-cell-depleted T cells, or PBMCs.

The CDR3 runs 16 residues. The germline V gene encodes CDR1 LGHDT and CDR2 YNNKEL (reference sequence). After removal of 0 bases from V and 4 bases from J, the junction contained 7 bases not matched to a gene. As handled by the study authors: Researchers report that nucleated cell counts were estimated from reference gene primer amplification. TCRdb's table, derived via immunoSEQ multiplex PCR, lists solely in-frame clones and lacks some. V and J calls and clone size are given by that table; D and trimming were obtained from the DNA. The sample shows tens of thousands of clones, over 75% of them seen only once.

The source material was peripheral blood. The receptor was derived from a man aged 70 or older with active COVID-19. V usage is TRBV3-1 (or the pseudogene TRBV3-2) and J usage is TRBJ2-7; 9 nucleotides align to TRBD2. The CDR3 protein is CASSQDPASGGYEQYF. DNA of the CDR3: TGTGCCAGCAGCCAAGATCCAGCCAGCGGGGGGTACGAGCAGTACTTC.